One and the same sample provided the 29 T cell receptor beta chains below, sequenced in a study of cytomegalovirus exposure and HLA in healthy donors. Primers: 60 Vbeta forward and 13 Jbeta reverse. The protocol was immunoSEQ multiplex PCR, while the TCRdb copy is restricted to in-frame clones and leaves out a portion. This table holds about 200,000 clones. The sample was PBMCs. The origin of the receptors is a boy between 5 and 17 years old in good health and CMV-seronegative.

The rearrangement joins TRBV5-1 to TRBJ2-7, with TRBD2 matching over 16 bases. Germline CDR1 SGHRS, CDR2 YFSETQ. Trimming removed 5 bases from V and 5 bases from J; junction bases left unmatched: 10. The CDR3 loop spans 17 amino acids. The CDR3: CASRLGLAGGLLDEQYF. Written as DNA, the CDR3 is TGCGCCAGCAGACTGGGACTAGCGGGGGGGCTGCTTGACGAGCAGTACTTC.

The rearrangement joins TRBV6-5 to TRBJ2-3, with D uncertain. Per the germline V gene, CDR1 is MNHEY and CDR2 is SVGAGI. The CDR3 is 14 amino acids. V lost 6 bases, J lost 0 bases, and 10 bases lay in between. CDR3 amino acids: CASRAVASTDTQYF. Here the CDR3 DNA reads TGTGCCAGCAGGGCAGTGGCCAGCACAGATACGCAGTATTTT.

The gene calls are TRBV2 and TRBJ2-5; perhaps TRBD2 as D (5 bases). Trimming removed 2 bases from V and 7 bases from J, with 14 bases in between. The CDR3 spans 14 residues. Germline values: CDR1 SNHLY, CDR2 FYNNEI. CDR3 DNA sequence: TGTGCCAGCAGTGAATCACCGGGATCGGCGACCCAGTACTTC. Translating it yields CASSESPGSATQYF.

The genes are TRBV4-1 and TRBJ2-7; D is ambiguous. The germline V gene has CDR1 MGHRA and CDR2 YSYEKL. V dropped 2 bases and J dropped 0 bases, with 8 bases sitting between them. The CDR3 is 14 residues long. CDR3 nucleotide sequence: TGCGCCAGCAGCCAACTCTCAGTCTCCTACGAGCAGTACTTC. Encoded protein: CASSQLSVSYEQYF.

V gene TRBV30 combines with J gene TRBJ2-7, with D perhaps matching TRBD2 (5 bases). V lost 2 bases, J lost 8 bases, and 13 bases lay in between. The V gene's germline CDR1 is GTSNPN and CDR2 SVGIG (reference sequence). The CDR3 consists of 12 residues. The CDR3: CAWSLGSGKQYF. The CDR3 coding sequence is TGTGCCTGGAGTTTGGGCTCCGGGAAGCAGTACTTC. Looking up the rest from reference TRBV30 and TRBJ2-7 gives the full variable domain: SQTIHQWPATLVQPVGSPLSLECTVEGTSNPNLYWYRQAAGRGLQLLFYSVGIGQISSEVPQNLSASRPQDRQFILSSKKLLLSDSGFYLCAWSLGSGKQYFGPGTRLTVT.

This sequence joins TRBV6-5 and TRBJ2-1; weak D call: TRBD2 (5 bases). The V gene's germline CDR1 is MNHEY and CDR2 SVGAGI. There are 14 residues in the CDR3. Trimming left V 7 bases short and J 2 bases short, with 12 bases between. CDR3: CASKTPGTYNEQFF. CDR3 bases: TGTGCCAGCAAAACTCCGGGAACCTACAATGAGCAGTTCTTC.

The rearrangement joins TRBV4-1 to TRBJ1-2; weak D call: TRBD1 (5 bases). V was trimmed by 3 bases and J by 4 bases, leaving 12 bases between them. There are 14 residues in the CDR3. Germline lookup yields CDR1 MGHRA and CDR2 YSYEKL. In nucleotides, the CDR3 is TGCGCCAGCAGCCAGGGCAGGGTGGGCTATGGCTACACCTTC. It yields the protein CASSQGRVGYGYTF.

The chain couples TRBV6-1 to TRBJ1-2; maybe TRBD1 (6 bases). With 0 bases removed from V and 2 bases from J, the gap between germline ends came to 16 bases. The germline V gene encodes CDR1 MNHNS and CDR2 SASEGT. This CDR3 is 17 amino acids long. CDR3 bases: TGTGCCAGCAGTGAAGCGCGGGGGACAAAGACGAACTATGGCTACACCTTC. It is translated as CASSEARGTKTNYGYTF.

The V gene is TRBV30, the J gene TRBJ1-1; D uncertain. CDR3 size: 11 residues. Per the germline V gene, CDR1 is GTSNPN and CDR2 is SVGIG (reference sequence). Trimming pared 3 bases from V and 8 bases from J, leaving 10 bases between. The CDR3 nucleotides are TGTGCCTGGAGCGGAGGTTCCGAAGCTTTCTTT. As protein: CAWSGGSEAFF.

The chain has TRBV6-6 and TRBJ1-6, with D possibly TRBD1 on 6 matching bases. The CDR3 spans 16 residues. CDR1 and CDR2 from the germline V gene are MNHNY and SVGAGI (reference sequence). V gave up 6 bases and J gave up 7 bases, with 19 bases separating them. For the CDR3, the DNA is TGTGCCAGCAGCCCGCGAGGGGGGGAGGTGAATTCACCCCTCCACTTT. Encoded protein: CASSPRGGEVNSPLHF.

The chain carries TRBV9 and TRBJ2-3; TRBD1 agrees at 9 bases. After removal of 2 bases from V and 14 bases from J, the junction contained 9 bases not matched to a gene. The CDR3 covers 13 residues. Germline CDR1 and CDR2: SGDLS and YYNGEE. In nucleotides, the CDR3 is TGTGCCAGCAGCGTTTCATCCGGGACAGGGCGGTATTTT. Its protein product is CASSVSSGTGRYF.

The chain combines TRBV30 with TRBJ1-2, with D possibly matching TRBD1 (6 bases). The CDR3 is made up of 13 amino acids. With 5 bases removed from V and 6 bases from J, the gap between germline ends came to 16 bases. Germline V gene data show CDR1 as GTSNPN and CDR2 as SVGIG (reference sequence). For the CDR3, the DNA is TGTGCCTGGGTGGGGGCAGGAAAAGATGGCTACACCTTC. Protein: CAWVGAGKDGYTF.

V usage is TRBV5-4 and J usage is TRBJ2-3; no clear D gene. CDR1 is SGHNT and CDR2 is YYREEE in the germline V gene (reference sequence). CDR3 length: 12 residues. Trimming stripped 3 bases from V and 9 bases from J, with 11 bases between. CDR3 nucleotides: TGTGCCAGCAGCTCTGAAGCGTCAACGCAGTATTTT. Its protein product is CASSSEASTQYF.

CDR3 in amino acids: CASSPDSRSNQPQHF. DNA of the CDR3: TGTGCCAGCAGTCCCGACAGCCGGAGCAATCAGCCCCAGCATTTT. The chain couples TRBV6-5 to TRBJ1-5, with D maybe TRBD1 (5 bases). Germline V lookup: CDR1 MNHEY, CDR2 SVGAGI. The CDR3 extends over 15 amino acids. The germline V and J ends were trimmed by 5 bases and 1 base, with 12 bases remaining between them.

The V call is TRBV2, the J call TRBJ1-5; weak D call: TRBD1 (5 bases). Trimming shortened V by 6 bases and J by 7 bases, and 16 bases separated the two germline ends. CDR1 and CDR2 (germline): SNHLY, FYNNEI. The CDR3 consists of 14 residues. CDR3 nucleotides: TGTGCCAGCAGCTCGCAGGGTATCAACCAGCCCCAGCATTTT. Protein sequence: CASSSQGINQPQHF.

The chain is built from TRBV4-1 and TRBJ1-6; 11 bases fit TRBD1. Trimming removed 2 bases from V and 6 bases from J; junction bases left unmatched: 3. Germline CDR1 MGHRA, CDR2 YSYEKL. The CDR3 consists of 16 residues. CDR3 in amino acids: CASSQRDRGSNSPLHF. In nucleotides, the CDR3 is TGCGCCAGCAGCCAACGGGACAGGGGGTCTAATTCACCCCTCCACTTT.

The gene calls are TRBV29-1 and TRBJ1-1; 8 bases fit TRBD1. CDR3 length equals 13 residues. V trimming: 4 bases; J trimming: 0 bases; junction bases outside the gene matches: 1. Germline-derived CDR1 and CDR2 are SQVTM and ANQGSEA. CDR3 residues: CSVAGQVNTEAFF. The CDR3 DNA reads TGCAGCGTTGCGGGACAGGTGAACACTGAAGCTTTCTTT.

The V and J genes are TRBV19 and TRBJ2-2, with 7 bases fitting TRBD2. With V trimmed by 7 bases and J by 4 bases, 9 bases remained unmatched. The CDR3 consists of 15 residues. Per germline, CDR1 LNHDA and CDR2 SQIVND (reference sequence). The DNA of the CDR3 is TGTGCCAGTAAATTTCGGGGGGTAGGCACCGGGGAGCTGTTTTTT. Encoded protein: CASKFRGVGTGELFF.

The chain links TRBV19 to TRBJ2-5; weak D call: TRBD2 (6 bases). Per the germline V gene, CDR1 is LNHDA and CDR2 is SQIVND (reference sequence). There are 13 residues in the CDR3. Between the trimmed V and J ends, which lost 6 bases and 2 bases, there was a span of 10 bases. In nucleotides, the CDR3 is TGTGCCAGTAGGGGGGGAACACAAGAGACCCAGTACTTC. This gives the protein CASRGGTQETQYF.

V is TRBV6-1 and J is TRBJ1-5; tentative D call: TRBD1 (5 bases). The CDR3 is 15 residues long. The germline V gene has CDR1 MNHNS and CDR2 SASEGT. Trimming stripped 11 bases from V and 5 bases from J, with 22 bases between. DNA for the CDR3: TGTGCCGGCCCCGCAAAATCAGGGTACGATCAGCCCCAGCATTTT. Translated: CAGPAKSGYDQPQHF.

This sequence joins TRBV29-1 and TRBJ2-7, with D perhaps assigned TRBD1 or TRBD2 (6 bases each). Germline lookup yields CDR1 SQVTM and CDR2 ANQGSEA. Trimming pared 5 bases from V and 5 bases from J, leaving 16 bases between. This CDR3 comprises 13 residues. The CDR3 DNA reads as TGCAGCGTTCAAGGGGGACTCTCTAACGAGCAGTACTTC. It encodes CSVQGGLSNEQYF.

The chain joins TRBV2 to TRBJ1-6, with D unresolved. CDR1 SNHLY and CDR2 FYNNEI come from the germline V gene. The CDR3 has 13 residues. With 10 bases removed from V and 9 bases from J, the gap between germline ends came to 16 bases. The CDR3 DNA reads TGTGCCACCCGCCCCGGGAGGATTTCACCCCTCCACTTT. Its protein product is CATRPGRISPLHF.

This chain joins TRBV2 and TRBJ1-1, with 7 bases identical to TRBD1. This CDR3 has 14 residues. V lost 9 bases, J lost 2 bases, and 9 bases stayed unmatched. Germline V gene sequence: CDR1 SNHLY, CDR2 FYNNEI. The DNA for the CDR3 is TGTGCCAGTAGGGACAGATCAGGCAACACTGAAGCTTTCTTT. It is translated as CASRDRSGNTEAFF.

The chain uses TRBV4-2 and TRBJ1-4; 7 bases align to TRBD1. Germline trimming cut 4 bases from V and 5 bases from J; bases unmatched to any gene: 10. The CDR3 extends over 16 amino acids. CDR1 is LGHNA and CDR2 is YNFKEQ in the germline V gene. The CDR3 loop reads CASSPETGTENEKLFF. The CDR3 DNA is TGTGCCAGCAGCCCGGAAACCGGGACAGAGAATGAAAAACTGTTTTTT.

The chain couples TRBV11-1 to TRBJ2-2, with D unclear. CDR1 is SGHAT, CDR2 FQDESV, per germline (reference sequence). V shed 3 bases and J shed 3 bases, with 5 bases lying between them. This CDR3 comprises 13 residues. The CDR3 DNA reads TGTGCCAGCAGCTTTTCAGACACCGGGGAGCTGTTTTTT. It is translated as CASSFSDTGELFF.

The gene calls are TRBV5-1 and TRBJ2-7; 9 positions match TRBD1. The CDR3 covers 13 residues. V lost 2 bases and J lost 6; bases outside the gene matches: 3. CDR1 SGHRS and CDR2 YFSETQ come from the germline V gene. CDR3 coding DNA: TGCGCCAGCAGCTTCACAGGGGGCGGCGAGCAGTACTTC. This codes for CASSFTGGGEQYF.

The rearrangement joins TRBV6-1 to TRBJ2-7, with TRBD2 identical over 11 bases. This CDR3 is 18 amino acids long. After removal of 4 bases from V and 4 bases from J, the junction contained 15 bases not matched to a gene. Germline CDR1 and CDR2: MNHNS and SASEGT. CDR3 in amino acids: CASSGITSGGPFGYEQYF. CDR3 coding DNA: TGTGCCAGCAGTGGGATTACTAGCGGGGGTCCTTTCGGGTACGAGCAGTACTTC.

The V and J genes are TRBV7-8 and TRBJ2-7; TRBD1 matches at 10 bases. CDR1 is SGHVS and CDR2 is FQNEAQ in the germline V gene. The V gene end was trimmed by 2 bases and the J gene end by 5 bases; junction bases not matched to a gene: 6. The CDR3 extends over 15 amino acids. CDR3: CASSLSGQGSHEQYF. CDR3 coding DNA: TGTGCCAGCAGCTTATCGGGACAGGGGTCCCACGAGCAGTACTTC.

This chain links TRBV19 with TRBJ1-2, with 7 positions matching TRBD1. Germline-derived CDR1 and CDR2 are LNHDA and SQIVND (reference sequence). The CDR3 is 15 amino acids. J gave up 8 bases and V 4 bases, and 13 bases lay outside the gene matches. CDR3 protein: CASSSPETGLWGYTF. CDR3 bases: TGTGCCAGTAGTAGTCCCGAGACAGGGCTTTGGGGCTACACCTTC.